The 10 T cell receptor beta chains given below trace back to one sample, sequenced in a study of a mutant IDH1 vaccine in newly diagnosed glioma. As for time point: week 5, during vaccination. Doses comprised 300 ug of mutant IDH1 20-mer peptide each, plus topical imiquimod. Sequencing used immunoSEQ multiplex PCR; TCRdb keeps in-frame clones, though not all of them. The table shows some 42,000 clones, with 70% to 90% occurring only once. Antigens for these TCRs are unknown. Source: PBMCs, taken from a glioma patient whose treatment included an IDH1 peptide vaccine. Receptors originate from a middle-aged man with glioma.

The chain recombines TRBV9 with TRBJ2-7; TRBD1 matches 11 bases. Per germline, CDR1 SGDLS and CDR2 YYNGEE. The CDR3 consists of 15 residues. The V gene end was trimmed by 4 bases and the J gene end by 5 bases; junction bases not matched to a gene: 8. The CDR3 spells CASSPRTGGMDEQYF. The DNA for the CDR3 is TGTGCCAGCAGCCCTCGGACAGGGGGCATGGACGAGCAGTACTTC.

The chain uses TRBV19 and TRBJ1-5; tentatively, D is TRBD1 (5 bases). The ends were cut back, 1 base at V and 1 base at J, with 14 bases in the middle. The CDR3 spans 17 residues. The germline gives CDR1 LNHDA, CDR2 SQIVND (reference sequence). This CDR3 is CASSIGPGRGSNQPQHF. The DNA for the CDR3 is TGTGCCAGTAGTATAGGGCCGGGACGGGGAAGCAATCAGCCCCAGCATTTT.

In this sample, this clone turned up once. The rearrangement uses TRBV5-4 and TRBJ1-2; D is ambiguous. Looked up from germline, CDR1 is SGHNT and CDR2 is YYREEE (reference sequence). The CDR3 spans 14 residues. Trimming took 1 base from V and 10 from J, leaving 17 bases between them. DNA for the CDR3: TGTGCCAGCAGCTTGTCAATGTCCCGCCCCGTCTACACCTTC. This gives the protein CASSLSMSRPVYTF.

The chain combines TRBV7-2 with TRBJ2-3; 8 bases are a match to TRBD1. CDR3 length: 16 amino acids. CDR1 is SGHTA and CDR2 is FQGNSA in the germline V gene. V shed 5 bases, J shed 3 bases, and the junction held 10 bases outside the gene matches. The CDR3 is CASSPFGQGRTDTQYF. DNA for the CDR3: TGTGCCAGCAGCCCCTTCGGACAGGGTCGTACAGATACGCAGTATTTT.

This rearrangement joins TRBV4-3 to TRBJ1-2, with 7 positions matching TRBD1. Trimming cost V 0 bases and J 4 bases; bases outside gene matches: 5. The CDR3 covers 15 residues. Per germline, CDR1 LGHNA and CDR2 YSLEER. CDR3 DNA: TGCGCCAGCAGCCAAGAACACAGGGGCGGCTATGGCTACACCTTC. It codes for CASSQEHRGGYGYTF.

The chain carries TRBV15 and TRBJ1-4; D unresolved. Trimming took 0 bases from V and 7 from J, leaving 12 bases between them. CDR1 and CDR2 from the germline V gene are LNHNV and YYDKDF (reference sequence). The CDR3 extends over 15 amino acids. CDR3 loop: CATSRELQPGEKLFF. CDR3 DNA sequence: TGTGCCACCAGCAGAGAATTACAGCCAGGTGAAAAACTGTTTTTT.

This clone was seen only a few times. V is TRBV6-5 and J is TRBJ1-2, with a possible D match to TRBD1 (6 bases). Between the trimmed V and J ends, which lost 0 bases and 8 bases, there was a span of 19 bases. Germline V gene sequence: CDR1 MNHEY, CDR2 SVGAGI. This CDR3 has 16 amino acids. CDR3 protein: CASSYSTGTPYGGYTF. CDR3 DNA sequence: TGTGCCAGCAGTTACTCTACAGGGACACCCTATGGCGGCTACACCTTC.

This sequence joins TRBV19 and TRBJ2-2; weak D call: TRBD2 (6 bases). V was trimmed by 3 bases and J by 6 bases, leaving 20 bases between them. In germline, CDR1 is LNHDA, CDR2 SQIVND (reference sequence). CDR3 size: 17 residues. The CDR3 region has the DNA TGTGCCAGTAGTATTGGGACTGCGGGCCACCGGGCCGGGGAGCTGTTTTTT. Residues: CASSIGTAGHRAGELFF.

CDR3 DNA: TGTGCCAGCAGTAACCGGACAGGAGCAGTCTACGAGCAGTACTTC. Protein product: CASSNRTGAVYEQYF. The V call is TRBV27, the J call TRBJ2-7; TRBD1 matches at 7 bases. Germline V CDR1 and CDR2: MNHEY, SMNVEV (reference sequence). The CDR3 consists of 15 residues. The trim removed 5 bases at V and 3 bases at J, leaving 10 bases unmatched.

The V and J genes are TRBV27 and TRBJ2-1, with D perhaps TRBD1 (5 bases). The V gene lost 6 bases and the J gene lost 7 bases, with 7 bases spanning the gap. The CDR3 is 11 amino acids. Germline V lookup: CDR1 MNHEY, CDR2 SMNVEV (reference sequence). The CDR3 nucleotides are TGTGCCAGCAGCACAGGAAATGAGCAGTTCTTC. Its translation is CASSTGNEQFF.